This section outlines one T cell receptor beta chain sequence together with its context. Antigen: not known. Every individual TCR cDNA molecule carried its own unique molecular identifier, which allowed correction of PCR and sequencing errors. MiXCR, applied by TCRdb to the 5' RACE reads, yields one record per CDR3 protein. The table records about 18,000 distinct CDR3 sequences, around 8% of them present only once. Between the trimmed V and J ends, which lost 4 bases and 0 bases, there was a span of 19 bases. The germline V gene encodes CDR1 DFQATT and CDR2 SNEGSKA (reference sequence). This CDR3 has 17 amino acids. Stated time point: sample taken at primary tumor resection. This entry belongs to a study of spatial heterogeneity in lung cancer. In the study overall: Sequences of the beta chain were consistently detected in greater numbers than alpha-chain sequences. Findings and caveats of the study: The number of expanded tumor alpha and beta chains correlated with mutation number.

Specimen: lung tumor tissue, collected at surgery. V is TRBV20-1 and J is TRBJ2-1, with D perhaps matching TRBD2 (5 bases). The clonotype was recovered from a male donor with early-stage non-small cell lung cancer. CDR3 residues: CSATGSTRGHSYNEQFF. Written as DNA, the CDR3 is TGCAGTGCTACGGGTTCTACTCGCGGGCACTCCTACAATGAGCAGTTCTTC.